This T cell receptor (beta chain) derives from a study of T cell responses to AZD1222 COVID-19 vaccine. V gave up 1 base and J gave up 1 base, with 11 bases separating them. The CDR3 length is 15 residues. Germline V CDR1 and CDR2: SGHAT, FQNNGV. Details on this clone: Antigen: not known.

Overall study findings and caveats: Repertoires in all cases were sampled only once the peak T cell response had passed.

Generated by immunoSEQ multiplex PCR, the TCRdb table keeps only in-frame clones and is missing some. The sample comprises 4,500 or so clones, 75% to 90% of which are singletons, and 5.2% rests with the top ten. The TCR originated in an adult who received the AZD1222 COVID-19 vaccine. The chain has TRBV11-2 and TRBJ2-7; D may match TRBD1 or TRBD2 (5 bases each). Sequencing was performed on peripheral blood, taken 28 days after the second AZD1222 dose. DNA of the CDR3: TGTGCCAGCAGCTTAGGGGGGATCGGGTCCTACGAGCAGTACTTC. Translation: CASSLGGIGSYEQYF.